This record covers a single TCR beta chain. Its antigen remains unidentified. V was shortened by 0 bases and J by 1 base, with 7 bases between the two germline ends. This CDR3 spans 14 amino acids. CDR1 and CDR2 (germline): SGHDT, YYEEEE. CD4+ cells were split into CD45RA+ naive and CD45RA-negative memory subsets. The DNA input per sorted-subset replicate PCR was roughly 0.2 ug, corresponding to some 33,000 T cell genomes. Clones were read by immunoSEQ multiplex PCR, and TCRdb kept only the in-frame ones, dropping some. The data hold roughly 1 million clones, with approximately 78% observed a single time. These data are taken from a study of shared clonotypes between healthy human individuals. Whole-study results and caveats: Larger estimated richness was generally seen in naive subsets than in memory subsets. Clonotypes shared by all four sorted-subset donors had higher generation probabilities than non-shared clonotypes.

The sequencing sample was made of memory CD4+ T cells from PBMCs. Subset in this sample: CD45RA-negative fraction. The TCR sequence derives from a man aged 18 to 29 in good health. Some clones in this sample may be carry-over from other donors' samples. The chain couples TRBV5-6 to TRBJ1-2; a weak D match, TRBD1 (5 bases). DNA of the CDR3: TGTGCCAGCAGCTTGGGGGGGTTTAACTATGGCTACACCTTC. The encoded protein is CASSLGGFNYGYTF.